This paragraph reports one T cell receptor beta chain. No cognate antigen has been identified for it. Base quality data are lacking; no much larger clone is found one base away. Using the deep immunoSEQ assay, multiplex PCR amplified TCR CDR3 regions from genomic DNA. For each cell subset, the extracted genomic DNA was distributed evenly across all wells of several immunoSEQ 96-well plates, and each plate served as one replicate. For sorted subsets, about 220 ng of genomic DNA, equivalent to about 30,000 T cell genomes, went into each replicate PCR. The purified libraries were quantified using a Qubit 3.0 fluorometer, sized with a Bioanalyzer 2100, and then quantified again using the KAPA Library Quantification kit. Each immunoSEQ 96-well plate was sequenced on its own single-read 150-cycle Illumina NextSeq 550 flow cell. The paper's data handling went like this. Because only junctional sequences without quality scores were contained in the immunoSEQ output, filtering matching that applied to full-length reads could not be performed. To assign V/J genes and CDR3, sequences were annotated against IMGT germline references using PyIR, a Python wrapper for IgBLAST v1.9. Any read was removed if the V/J assignment was weak (E-value above 1e-6), the CDR3 was missing, or the read contained stop codons, out-of-frame junctions, or ambiguous translated residues. V3J clonotypes were defined by identical inferred V gene, J gene, and CDR3 amino acid sequence. The percentage overlap between two repertoires was calculated by dividing the number of shared unique clonotypes by the size of the smaller repertoire. Three approaches were used to assess repertoire richness: RTK rarefaction, the Chao1 estimator, and Recon v2.1 estimates of unobserved clonotypes. For all TCRbeta clonotypes obtained by the gDNA method from a few donors, generation probabilities were computed with OLGA. As stored in TCRdb, this immuneACCESS dataset retains in-frame rearrangements with V and J assigned. A fraction of the clones does not appear; measured against another copy, unresolved V genes explain less than half of the discrepancy, and the remainder lacks a known reason. From that table come the V and J calls and clone size; the DNA was used to work out D and trimming. This sample lists roughly 2 million clones; 95% were detected once. Together, the top ten hold less than 0.15% of the sample.

The sample is drawn from a study of shared clonotypes between healthy human individuals (dated by TCRdb to about 2020). For the wider study: The cohort comprised two women and a few men aged 18 to 49 years. To increase sequencing depth and limit assay-specific biases, TCR repertoire library preparation and sequencing were carried out by different laboratories using diverse techniques. The study deeply sequenced blood TCR repertoires of several healthy adults to estimate repertoire size and the extent of clonotype sharing between individuals. For each donor, three plates each were used for CD4 naive and CD4 memory, two plates were used for CD8 naive, and one plate was used for CD8 memory. Each donor's leukapheresis produced roughly between roughly 0.85 and 10 billion PBMCs.

Here V drops 1 base and J drops 3 bases, and the junction holds 6 bases not matched to any gene. The CDR3 sequence holds 17 residues, the cysteine and phenylalanine included. CDR3 DNA is the only sequence kept; it has 51 bases, read in frame from the first base. For CDR1 and CDR2, the germline V gene lists SGHTA and FQGNSA. The paper as a whole reports these results and caveats: Incomplete sequencing was indicated by rarefaction of sorted-subset datasets, despite the large sequencing depth. The genetic and exposure-history diversity represented was limited by the small number of donors. Sampling was limited to blood, and TCR repertoires in tissue likely differ from TCR repertoires in blood. Pairwise subsampling led to the expectation that sequencing depth would affect the degree of clonotype sharing among donors. Around 5.4% of naive CD4, around 3.5% of naive CD8, around 2.3% of memory CD4, and approximately 0.39% of memory CD8 clonotypes were shared across a few donors. Clonotypes shared by all four sorted-subset donors showed higher generation probabilities than non-shared clonotypes. Naive subsets generally had larger estimated clonotype richness than memory subsets did.

The donors were healthy, HIV-negative adults who had no recently reported acute infections or vaccinations. Every donor was a Caucasian adult living in Nashville, Tennessee, USA. Magnetic negative selection was used to enrich CD4+ T cells, after which naive cells were positively selected on CD45RA and the negative fraction became the memory subset. Blood was obtained by leukapheresis, after which PBMCs were separated by Ficoll-Histopaque density gradient centrifugation and cryopreserved in liquid nitrogen vapor phase. Analytical flow cytometry was used to check the purity and quantity of every magnetically sorted T cell population. Each sorted fraction had its genomic DNA isolated and then quantified by UV absorbance on a Nanodrop 2000c.

This clonotype was obtained from a young man in good health. The rearrangement joined TRBV7-2 to TRBJ2-3; 11 bases in the middle match TRBD2. The sequencing input was naive CD4+ T cells sorted from blood. Reading the label with the study, this specimen's cell subset or site is: CD45RA+ positively selected. The encoded CDR3 is CASSLERGLAATDTQYF. The sequenced DNA is TGTGCCAGCAGCTTAGAGAGGGGACTAGCGGCGACAGATACGCAGTATTTT.